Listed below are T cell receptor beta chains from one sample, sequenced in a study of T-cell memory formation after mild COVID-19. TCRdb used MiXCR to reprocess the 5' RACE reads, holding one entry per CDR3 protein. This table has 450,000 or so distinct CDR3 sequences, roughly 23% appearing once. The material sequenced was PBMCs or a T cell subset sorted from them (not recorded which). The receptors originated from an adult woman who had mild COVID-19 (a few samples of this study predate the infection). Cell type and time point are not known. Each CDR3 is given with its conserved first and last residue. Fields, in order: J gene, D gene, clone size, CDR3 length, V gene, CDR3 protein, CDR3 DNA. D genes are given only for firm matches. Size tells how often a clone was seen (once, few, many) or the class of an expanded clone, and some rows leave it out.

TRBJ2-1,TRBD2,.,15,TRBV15,CATSRVTSGYNEQFF,TGTGCCACCAGCAGAGTTACTAGCGGATACAATGAGCAGTTCTTC
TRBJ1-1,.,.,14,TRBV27,CASSLGVINTEAFF,TGTGCCAGCAGTTTAGGGGTAATAAACACTGAAGCTTTCTTT
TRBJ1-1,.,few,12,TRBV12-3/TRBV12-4,CASSTQGFEAFF,TGTGCCAGCAGCACACAGGGTTTTGAAGCTTTCTTT
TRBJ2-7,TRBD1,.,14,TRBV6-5,CASSYMGQGDEQYF,TGTGCCAGCAGTTACATGGGACAGGGGGACGAGCAGTACTTC
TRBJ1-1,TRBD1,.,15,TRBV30,CAWGRQGGMNTEAFF,TGTGCCTGGGGACGACAGGGAGGCATGAACACTGAAGCTTTCTTT
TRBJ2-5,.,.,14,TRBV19,CASSIVAPTETQYF,TGTGCCAGTAGTATAGTAGCACCTACGGAGACCCAGTACTTC
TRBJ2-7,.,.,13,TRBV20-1,CSAGRGGAYEQYF,TGCAGTGCCGGCCGTGGGGGGGCGTACGAGCAGTACTTC
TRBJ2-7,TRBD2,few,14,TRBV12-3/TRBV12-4,CASSFGGVSYEQYF,TGTGCCAGCAGTTTCGGGGGGGTCTCCTACGAGCAGTACTTC
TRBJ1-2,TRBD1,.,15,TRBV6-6,CASSSTGGQNYGYTF,TGTGCCAGCAGTTCCACAGGGGGCCAAAACTATGGCTACACCTTC
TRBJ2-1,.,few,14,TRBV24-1,CATSDLVTGYEQFF,TGTGCCACCAGTGATCTAGTAACAGGGTATGAGCAGTTCTTC
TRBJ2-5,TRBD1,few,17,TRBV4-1,CASSQERQGPPGETQYF,TGCGCCAGCAGCCAAGAAAGACAGGGCCCACCTGGAGAGACCCAGTACTTC
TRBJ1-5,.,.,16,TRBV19,CASSIGTVYSNQPQHF,TGTGCCAGTAGTATAGGGACAGTCTATAGCAATCAGCCCCAGCATTTT
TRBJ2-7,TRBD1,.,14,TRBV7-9,CASSSVRDSYEQYF,TGTGCCAGCAGCTCCGTCCGGGACAGCTACGAGCAGTACTTC
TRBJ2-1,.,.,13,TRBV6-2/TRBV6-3,CASSYSQVNEQFF,TGTGCCAGCAGTTACTCCCAAGTGAATGAGCAGTTCTTC
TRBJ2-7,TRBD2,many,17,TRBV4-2,CASSQVERLAQTYEQYF,TGTGCCAGCAGCCAAGTGGAGAGACTAGCGCAGACCTACGAGCAGTACTTC
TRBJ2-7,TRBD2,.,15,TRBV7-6,CASSFAAGGSYEQYF,TGTGCCAGCAGCTTCGCAGCGGGAGGTTCCTACGAGCAGTACTTC